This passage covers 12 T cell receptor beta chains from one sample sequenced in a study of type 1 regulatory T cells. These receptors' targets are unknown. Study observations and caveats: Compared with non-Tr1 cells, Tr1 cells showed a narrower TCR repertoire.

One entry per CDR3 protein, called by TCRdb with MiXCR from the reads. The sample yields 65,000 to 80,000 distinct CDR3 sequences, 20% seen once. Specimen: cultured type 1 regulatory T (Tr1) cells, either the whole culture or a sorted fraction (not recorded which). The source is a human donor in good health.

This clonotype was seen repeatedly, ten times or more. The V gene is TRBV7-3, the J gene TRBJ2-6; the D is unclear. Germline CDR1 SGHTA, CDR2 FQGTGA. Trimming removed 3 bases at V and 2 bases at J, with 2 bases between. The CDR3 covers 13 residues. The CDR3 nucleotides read TGTGCCAGCAGCTTTGCTGGGGCCAACGTCCTGACTTTC. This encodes CASSFAGANVLTF. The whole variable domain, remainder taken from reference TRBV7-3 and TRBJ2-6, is GAGVSQTPSNKVTEKGKYVELRCDPISGHTALYWYRQSLGQGPEFLIYFQGTGAADDSGLPNDRFFAVRPEGSVSTLKIQRTERGDSAVYLCASSFAGANVLTFGAGSRLTVL.

CDR3 DNA: TGTGCCAGCAGCTTAATGGGACAGGGGTTCACTGGCTACAATGAGCAGTTCTTC. It is translated as CASSLMGQGFTGYNEQFF. The chain combines TRBV7-8 with TRBJ2-1, with 10 bases fitting TRBD1. V trimming: 2 bases; J trimming: 3 bases; junction bases outside the gene matches: 10. The V gene's germline CDR1 is SGHVS and CDR2 FQNEAQ. The CDR3 totals 18 residues.

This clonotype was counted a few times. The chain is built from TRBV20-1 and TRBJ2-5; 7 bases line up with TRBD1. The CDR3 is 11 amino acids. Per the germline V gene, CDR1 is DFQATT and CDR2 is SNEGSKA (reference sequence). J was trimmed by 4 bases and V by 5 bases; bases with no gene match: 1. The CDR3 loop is CSADRVETQYF. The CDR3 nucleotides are TGCAGTGCTGACAGGGTAGAGACCCAGTACTTC.

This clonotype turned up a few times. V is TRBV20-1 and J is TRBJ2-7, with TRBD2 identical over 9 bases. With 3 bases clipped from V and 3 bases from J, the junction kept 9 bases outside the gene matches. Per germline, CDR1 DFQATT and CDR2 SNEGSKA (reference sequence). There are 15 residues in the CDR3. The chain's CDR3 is CSASISGSGNYEQYF. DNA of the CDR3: TGCAGTGCTAGCATTAGCGGGAGCGGAAACTACGAGCAGTACTTC.

The CDR3 loop reads CSLPPGSRGTDGLQYF. The CDR3 coding sequence is TGCAGCCTCCCCCCAGGATCCCGTGGAACCGATGGGTTGCAGTATTTT. V gene TRBV20-1 combines with J gene TRBJ2-3; D remains ambiguous. CDR1 is DFQATT and CDR2 is SNEGSKA in the germline V gene (reference sequence). This CDR3 is 16 amino acids long.

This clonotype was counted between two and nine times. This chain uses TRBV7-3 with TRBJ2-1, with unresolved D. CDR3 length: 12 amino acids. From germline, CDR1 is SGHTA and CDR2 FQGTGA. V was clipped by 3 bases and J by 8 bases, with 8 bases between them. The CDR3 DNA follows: TGTGCCAGCAGCTTCTCCTCGGATGAGCAGTTCTTC. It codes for CASSFSSDEQFF. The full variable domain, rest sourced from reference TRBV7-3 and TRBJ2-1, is GAGVSQTPSNKVTEKGKYVELRCDPISGHTALYWYRQSLGQGPEFLIYFQGTGAADDSGLPNDRFFAVRPEGSVSTLKIQRTERGDSAVYLCASSFSSDEQFFGPGTRLTVL.

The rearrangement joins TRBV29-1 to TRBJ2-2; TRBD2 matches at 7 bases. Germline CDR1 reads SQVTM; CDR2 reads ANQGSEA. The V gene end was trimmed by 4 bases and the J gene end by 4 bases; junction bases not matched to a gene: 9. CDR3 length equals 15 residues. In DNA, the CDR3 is TGCAGCGTTGGACGTAGCGGGTCGGGCACCGGGGAGCTGTTTTTT. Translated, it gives CSVGRSGSGTGELFF.

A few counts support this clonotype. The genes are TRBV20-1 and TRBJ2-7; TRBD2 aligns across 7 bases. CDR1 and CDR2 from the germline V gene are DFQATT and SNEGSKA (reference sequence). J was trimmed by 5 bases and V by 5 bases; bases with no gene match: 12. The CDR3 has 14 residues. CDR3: CSALTGTIDHEQYF. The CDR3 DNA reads TGCAGTGCTTTAACCGGGACTATCGATCACGAGCAGTACTTC.

The CDR3 bases are TGTGCCAGCAGCTTTGTGGGGGGGACAGCTTGGAACACTGAAGCTTTCTTT. This sequence encodes CASSFVGGTAWNTEAFF. This chain uses TRBV13 with TRBJ1-1, with 7 bases fitting TRBD1. The V and J ends lost 3 bases and 1 base, in that order; junction bases with no gene match: 11. The CDR3 runs to 17 residues. Germline CDR1 reads PRHDT; CDR2 reads FYEKMQ (reference sequence).

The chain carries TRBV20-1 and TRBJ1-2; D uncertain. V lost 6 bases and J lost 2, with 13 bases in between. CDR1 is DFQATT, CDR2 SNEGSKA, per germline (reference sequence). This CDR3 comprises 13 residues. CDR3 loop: CSAPETSNYGYTF. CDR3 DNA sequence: TGCAGTGCGCCGGAGACTTCCAACTATGGCTACACCTTC.

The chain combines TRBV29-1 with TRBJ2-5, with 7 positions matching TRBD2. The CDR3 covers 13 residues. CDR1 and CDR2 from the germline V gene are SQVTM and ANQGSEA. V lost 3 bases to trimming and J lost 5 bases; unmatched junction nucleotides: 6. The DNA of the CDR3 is TGCAGCGTTGATTTCCTAGCGGCGGAGACCCAGTACTTC. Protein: CSVDFLAAETQYF.

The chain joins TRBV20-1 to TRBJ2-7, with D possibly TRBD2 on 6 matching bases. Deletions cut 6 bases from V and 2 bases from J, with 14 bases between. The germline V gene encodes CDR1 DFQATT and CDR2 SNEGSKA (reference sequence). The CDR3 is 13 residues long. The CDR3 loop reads CSAYGSGPYEQYF. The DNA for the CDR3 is TGCAGTGCCTATGGGAGCGGGCCCTACGAGCAGTACTTC.